This T cell receptor (beta chain) was profiled in a study of cytomegalovirus exposure and HLA in healthy donors. In the study overall: Later, an analysis reported that the 95 to 150 validation repertoires had used the same platform as the approximately 630 first-cohort repertoires.

From germline, CDR1 is LNHDA and CDR2 SQIVND (reference sequence). The CDR3 sequence is 12 residues long. V lost 6 bases and J 5 bases, leaving 10 bases between the germline ends. TCRdb's table, derived via immunoSEQ multiplex PCR, lists solely in-frame clones and lacks some. The sample has 55,000 to 75,000 clones; around 95% are singletons. Findings and caveats of the study: TCR beta chains numbering 164 were designated cytomegalovirus-associated.

Donors were drawn from the 120-subject validation cohort, separate from the roughly 670-subject first cohort. In regard to this clone: As yet, its antigen is unknown.

Sequenced: PBMCs. This TCR derives from a man aged 18 to 29 in good health and CMV-seropositive. The V gene is TRBV19, the J gene TRBJ1-2; possible D gene TRBD1, 5 bases. In nucleotides, the CDR3 is TGTGCCAGTAGGGACACGGATTATGGCTACACCTTC. This gives the protein CASRDTDYGYTF.